Presented here are 29 T cell receptor beta chains from one specimen sequenced in a study of identifying expanded T cells in peripheral blood. Some clones are missing from TCRdb's copy, which holds only in-frame ones; the method was immunoSEQ multiplex PCR. The sample has roughly 82,000 clones; about 83% are singletons. Sequencing input: blood. These receptors were taken from a person aged 18 to 75 in good health.

The CDR3 here is CATSKAREGPDTQYF. The CDR3 DNA reads as TGTGCCACCAGCAAAGCGCGGGAGGGACCAGATACGCAGTATTTT. J is TRBJ2-3 and V is TRBV15, with 9 bases fitting TRBD2. Germline values: CDR1 LNHNV, CDR2 YYDKDF (reference sequence). CDR3 length: 15 amino acids. V was pared by 4 bases and J by 4 bases, with 6 bases of the junction left unmatched.

This clone was seen a single time. This chain connects TRBV10-3 to TRBJ2-5, with 10 bases aligning to TRBD2. CDR1 and CDR2 (germline): ENHRY, SYGVKD. CDR3 length equals 14 residues. Trimming cost V 10 bases and J 4 bases; bases outside gene matches: 9. This CDR3 reads CATASGRSGETQYF. The CDR3 region has the DNA TGTGCCACTGCTAGCGGGAGAAGTGGAGAGACCCAGTACTTC.

The chain uses TRBV9 and TRBJ2-1, with 8 nucleotides matching TRBD2. Germline V gene data show CDR1 as SGDLS and CDR2 as YYNGEE. This CDR3 has 16 residues. Losses at the gene ends were 2 bases for V and 2 bases for J; bases not matched to a gene: 6. The DNA for the CDR3 is TGTGCCAGCAGCGTCCCTAGCGGGCGCCCCTACAATGAGCAGTTCTTC. Residues: CASSVPSGRPYNEQFF.

The V gene is TRBV7-9, the J gene TRBJ2-1, with 9 bases fitting TRBD2. CDR3 length: 15 amino acids. Per the germline V gene, CDR1 is SEHNR and CDR2 is FQNEAQ (reference sequence). V dropped 3 bases and J dropped 10; count of bases not matched to a gene: 10. DNA of the CDR3: TGTGCCAGCAGCTTTTCTAGCGGGAAGACTTGGGAGCAGTTCTTC. Amino acid sequence: CASSFSSGKTWEQFF.

V gene TRBV19 combines with J gene TRBJ1-2; no reliable D call. The CDR3 runs to 15 residues. CDR1 is LNHDA and CDR2 is SQIVND in the germline V gene (reference sequence). V lost 5 bases and J lost 1, with 14 bases in between. The CDR3 nucleotides are TGTGCCAGTAGTGTCAGCGAAACTGTTAACTATGGCTACACCTTC. It yields the protein CASSVSETVNYGYTF. Drawing the rest from reference TRBV19 and TRBJ1-2, the complete variable domain is DGGITQSPKYLFRKEGQNVTLSCEQNLNHDAMYWYRQDPGQGLRLIYYSQIVNDFQKGDIAEGYSVSREKKESFPLTVTSAQKNPTAFYLCASSVSETVNYGYTFGSGTRLTVV.

The sample holds one count of this clone. V is TRBV9 and J is TRBJ2-3, with D unresolved. This CDR3 comprises 15 residues. Germline V lookup: CDR1 SGDLS, CDR2 YYNGEE. The V and J ends lost 2 bases and 0 bases respectively, with 10 bases between them. The CDR3 bases are TGTGCCAGCAGCGTTAACATTGCTAGCACAGATACGCAGTATTTT. The encoded protein is CASSVNIASTDTQYF.

This clone was picked up a small number of times. The chain carries TRBV11-2 and TRBJ2-7; tentatively, D is TRBD2 (6 bases). This CDR3 has 16 amino acids. Germline V gene sequence: CDR1 SGHAT, CDR2 FQNNGV. Deletions cut 5 bases from V and 6 bases from J, with 23 bases between. This chain's CDR3 is CASSTRETSRGSEQYF. The CDR3 nucleotides read TGTGCCAGCAGCACCCGCGAGACTAGTCGAGGTTCCGAGCAGTACTTC.

This clone appeared a few times. This chain joins TRBV21-1 and TRBJ1-5; the D call TRBD1 from the table was never checked on the DNA. TRBV21-1 is reported as a pseudogene. The CDR3 runs 15 residues. CDR3: CASSKGDRVNQPQHF. CDR3 DNA: TGTGCCAGCAGCAAAGGGGACAGGGTCAATCAGCCCCAGCATTTT.

CDR3 coding DNA: TGCGCCAGCAGCCAAGGGTGGCAGCAGTTTTCTGGACTAGCGGGGCCTATAGATACGCAGTATTTT. Its translation: CASSQGWQQFSGLAGPIDTQYF. The V gene is TRBV4-3, the J gene TRBJ2-3; 12 bases map to TRBD2. The CDR3 runs to 22 residues. V was pared by 1 base and J by 5 bases, with 22 bases of the junction left unmatched. Germline CDR1 and CDR2: LGHNA and YSLEER.

This clone appeared once. The V call is TRBV4-3, the J call TRBJ1-2; 7 bases are shared with TRBD1. The length of the CDR3 is 14 residues. CDR1 and CDR2 from the germline V gene are LGHNA and YSLEER. V trimming: 3 bases; J trimming: 7 bases; junction bases outside the gene matches: 8. The CDR3 coding sequence is TGCGCCAGCAGCCACGCCGACAGGGACGTTGGCTACACCTTC. Amino acid sequence: CASSHADRDVGYTF.

The rearrangement links TRBV19 to TRBJ2-3; 7 nucleotides agree with TRBD1. The germline V gene encodes CDR1 LNHDA and CDR2 SQIVND (reference sequence). CDR3 length: 14 residues. Trimming at V came to 4 bases and at J to 4 bases, leaving 5 bases not matched to a gene. CDR3 sequence reads: CASSTTGAADTQYF. The CDR3 DNA follows: TGTGCCAGTAGTACAACAGGGGCCGCAGATACGCAGTATTTT.

The gene calls are TRBV19 and TRBJ2-3, with TRBD2 identical over 7 bases. V lost 6 bases and J lost 4; bases outside the gene matches: 10. This CDR3 region has 15 residues. CDR1 is LNHDA and CDR2 is SQIVND in the germline V gene (reference sequence). CDR3: CASRRLAQTSDTQYF. The CDR3 nucleotides read TGTGCCAGTAGGAGACTAGCCCAGACATCAGATACGCAGTATTTT.

The chain has TRBV2 and TRBJ1-2; D is uncertain. This CDR3 region has 13 residues. Trimming pared 3 bases from V and 8 bases from J, leaving 13 bases between. CDR1 is SNHLY, CDR2 FYNNEI, per germline. In DNA form, the CDR3 reads TGTGCCAGCAGTGATTGGGAGATGGGGGGCTACACCTTC. Protein: CASSDWEMGGYTF.

The genes are TRBV20-1 and TRBJ2-7, with no clear D. CDR1 and CDR2 from the germline V gene are DFQATT and SNEGSKA (reference sequence). V dropped 4 bases and J dropped 7 bases, with 8 bases sitting between them. CDR3 length: 10 amino acids. CDR3 nucleotide sequence: TGCAGTGCTATGAGGTTTGAGCAGTACTTC. This encodes CSAMRFEQYF.

This clone was counted a single time. This chain uses TRBV7-3 with TRBJ2-3; no firm D call. The germline V and J ends were trimmed by 5 bases and 1 base, with 16 bases remaining between them. CDR1 and CDR2 (germline): SGHTA, FQGTGA. This CDR3 spans 16 amino acids. This chain's CDR3 is CASSRRTEEGTDTQYF. The CDR3 nucleotides are TGTGCCAGCAGCCGAAGGACCGAAGAAGGCACAGATACGCAGTATTTT.

V usage is TRBV6-4 and J usage is TRBJ2-3; 10 bases align to TRBD2. Germline lookup yields CDR1 MRHNA and CDR2 SNTAGT. The ends lost 0 bases at V and 5 bases at J; junction bases unmatched: 5. This CDR3 has 16 residues. This chain's CDR3 is CASSDSILAGVDTQYF. CDR3 coding DNA: TGTGCCAGCAGTGACTCGATCCTAGCGGGAGTAGATACGCAGTATTTT.

The chain carries TRBV28 and TRBJ1-2, with a weak D call TRBD1 (5 bases). V shed 7 bases and J shed 8 bases, with 17 bases lying between them. The CDR3 extends over 13 amino acids. Germline assignment: CDR1 MDHEN and CDR2 SYDVKM. CDR3 loop: CASTPLGVGGYTF. The CDR3 nucleotides are TGTGCCAGCACCCCCCTGGGGGTGGGAGGCTACACCTTC.

This chain uses TRBV18 with TRBJ2-1, with D perhaps TRBD1 or TRBD2 (7 bases each). The CDR3 extends over 15 amino acids. CDR1 KGHSH and CDR2 LQKENI come from the germline V gene. The V end was cut by 3 bases, the J end by 7 bases, with 16 bases between. As DNA, the CDR3 is TGTGCCAGCTCACCTCCCCACAGGGGAGGGAATGAGCAGTTCTTC. Encoded protein: CASSPPHRGGNEQFF.

This chain uses TRBV4-3 with TRBJ1-1; TRBD1 might be the D (5 bases). This CDR3 region has 14 residues. Germline V gives CDR1 LGHNA, CDR2 YSLEER. V was trimmed by 1 base and J by 4 bases, leaving 10 bases between them. The CDR3, as DNA: TGCGCCAGCAGCCAAGCCCAGGGCGGCACTGAAGCTTTCTTT. This encodes CASSQAQGGTEAFF.

This chain's CDR3 is CASSLGQGGSKKTDTQYF. In nucleotides, the CDR3 is TGCGCCAGCAGCTTAGGACAGGGAGGGTCTAAGAAAACAGATACGCAGTATTTT. The chain uses TRBV5-1 and TRBJ2-3, with D tentatively TRBD1 (8 bases). With 2 bases removed from V and 3 bases from J, the gap between germline ends came to 22 bases. The length of the CDR3 is 18 residues. CDR1 and CDR2 from the germline V gene are SGHRS and YFSETQ.

The J gene is TRBJ1-5, the V gene TRBV19; possibly TRBD1 for D (5 bases). Trimming left V 0 bases short and J 7 bases short, with 13 bases between. The V gene's germline CDR1 is LNHDA and CDR2 SQIVND (reference sequence). This CDR3 has 15 amino acids. As DNA, the CDR3 is TGTGCCAGTAGTATAGATCTATCGACAGTCCAGCCCCAGCATTTT. Amino acid sequence: CASSIDLSTVQPQHF.

This clone was seen once. V gene TRBV2 combines with J gene TRBJ1-2; D unresolved. CDR3 length: 13 amino acids. Germline CDR1 and CDR2: SNHLY and FYNNEI. Trimming cost V 5 bases and J 2 bases, with 9 bases left between them. CDR3 loop: CASSSDLNYGYTF. CDR3 nucleotide sequence: TGTGCCAGCAGTTCGGACTTAAACTATGGCTACACCTTC.

The chain uses TRBV5-8 and TRBJ2-3; D possibly uses TRBD1 or TRBD2 (5 bases each). The CDR3 is 14 amino acids. V lost 4 bases and J lost 7, with 16 bases in between. Per germline, CDR1 SGHTS and CDR2 YDEGEE. CDR3 nucleotides: TGTGCCAGCAGCCAGATCGGGACCACCCATACGCAGTATTTT. Encoded protein: CASSQIGTTHTQYF.

This sequence joins TRBV4-2 and TRBJ2-5; the D is unclear. The CDR3 loop spans 16 amino acids. Per the germline V gene, CDR1 is LGHNA and CDR2 is YNFKEQ. V was clipped by 1 base and J by 5 bases, with 17 bases between them. For the CDR3, the DNA is TGTGCCAGCAGCCAAGTTAGTCCCTCCGTCGGGGAGACCCAGTACTTC. Its protein is CASSQVSPSVGETQYF.

The chain carries TRBV11-3 and TRBJ2-1, with D unclear. V shed 2 bases and J shed 9 bases, with 11 bases lying between them. The CDR3 loop spans 13 amino acids. In germline, CDR1 is SGHNT, CDR2 YENEEA. CDR3 sequence reads: CASSLLGISEQFF. The CDR3 DNA is TGTGCCAGCAGCTTACTCGGTATCTCTGAGCAGTTCTTC.

In its sample, this clone was seen once. V is TRBV27 and J is TRBJ2-5; TRBD1 is a possible D gene (5 bases). The V gene lost 0 bases and the J gene lost 9 bases, with 11 bases spanning the gap. Germline CDR1 MNHEY, CDR2 SMNVEV (reference sequence). CDR3 size: 13 residues. The CDR3 reads CASSLSPQGAQYF. In DNA form, the CDR3 reads TGTGCCAGCAGTTTATCGCCCCAAGGGGCCCAGTACTTC.

This clone has just one count. This chain links TRBV28 with TRBJ2-2; D unclear. Germline V gene sequence: CDR1 MDHEN, CDR2 SYDVKM. The CDR3 loop spans 14 amino acids. V lost 7 bases and J 5 bases, leaving 14 bases between the germline ends. Here the CDR3 DNA reads TGTGCCAGCAAGTCCCTTAAGGTTACCGGGGAGCTGTTTTTT. Translating gives CASKSLKVTGELFF.

This chain connects TRBV15 to TRBJ2-3, with unresolved D. The germline V gene encodes CDR1 LNHNV and CDR2 YYDKDF (reference sequence). The length of the CDR3 is 15 residues. The V and J ends lost 0 bases and 0 bases respectively, with 7 bases between them. The CDR3 DNA reads as TGTGCCACCAGCAGAGATCTCTCAAGCACAGATACGCAGTATTTT. It yields the protein CATSRDLSSTDTQYF.

The rearrangement joins TRBV7-8 to TRBJ2-5; TRBD2 matches 15 bases. CDR1 and CDR2 (germline): SGHVS, FQNEAQ. The CDR3 contains 21 residues. V dropped 5 bases and J dropped 7; count of bases not matched to a gene: 23. CDR3 coding DNA: TGTGCCAGCAGCCAACCGCGGGACAGGGCCGGGACTAGCGGGAGGTTCGGGACCCAGTACTTC. Translated: CASSQPRDRAGTSGRFGTQYF.